This T cell receptor beta chain comes out of a study of cytomegalovirus exposure and HLA in healthy donors. Whole-study findings and limits: While the bulk of TCR sequences proved rare, some public TCRs turned up in many donors. 164 TCR beta chains were listed as cytomegalovirus-associated.

Notes on this clone: As yet, its antigen is unknown.

This CDR3 is 14 amino acids long. V shed 0 bases, J shed 3 bases, and the junction held 2 bases outside the gene matches. From germline, CDR1 is SGHTS and CDR2 YDEGEE. This PCR relied on a set of 60 Vbeta primers and 13 Jbeta primers. Profiled with immunoSEQ multiplex PCR; TCRdb holds only in-frame clones, not every one. The table includes approximately 120,000 clones, roughly a tenth detected once. What was sequenced was PBMCs. This sequence was found in a woman aged 18-30 years in good health and CMV-seropositive. The V and J genes are TRBV5-8 and TRBJ1-1, with 7 bases lining up with TRBD1. The DNA of the CDR3 is TGTGCCAGCAGCTTGGGGACAGGTTACACTGAAGCTTTCTTT. Its translation: CASSLGTGYTEAFF.